Given below is one T cell receptor (beta chain) in context. Trimming took off 3 bases at V and 0 bases at J, with 11 bases between the two ends. The germline V gene encodes CDR1 KGHDR and CDR2 SFDVKD. The CDR3 is 16 amino acids. The data originate from a study of blood T cell repertoires in COVID-19. At the level of the study: Sites in the United States, Italy and Spain provided acute and convalescent COVID-19 samples. Sources were T cells, B-cell-depleted T cells, or PBMCs; the material itself was cDNA or gDNA.

Methods used by the authors: It was from reference gene primer amplification that nucleated cell counts were estimated. Measured with immunoSEQ multiplex PCR; TCRdb has only the in-frame clones, and not every one. For V, J and clone size, that table is used; D and trimming come from the DNA. The profile shows 31,000 or so clones, more than 70% of them singletons. This clonotype was obtained from a human donor in a cohort sampled during active COVID-19. The sequenced sample was peripheral blood. The chain links TRBV24-1 to TRBJ1-5; D ambiguous. CDR3 DNA: TGTGCCACCAGTGATCACGCAGGCGATAGCAATCAGCCCCAGCATTTT. It encodes CATSDHAGDSNQPQHF.